A selection of T cell receptor beta chains follows, all from one sample in a study of breast tumors, draining lymph nodes, adjacent tissues. TCRdb reanalysed the multiplex PCR reads using MiXCR and keeps one entry per CDR3 protein. The profile covers about 230,000 distinct CDR3 sequences, with about 32% appearing a single time and around 1.4% taken by the ten largest. Sequencing input: axillary lymph node tissue. Receptors were obtained from a female donor with breast cancer. Some clones in this sample may be carry-over from other donors' samples. Both conserved end residues are part of each CDR3. The order of the fields is V gene, CDR3 length, clone size, D gene, J gene, CDR3 protein, CDR3 DNA. D genes are given only for firm matches. Part of the rows lack a size; the others show once, few, many or a class for expanded clones.

V: TRBV5-1; length: 15; size: many; D: NA; J: TRBJ1-5; CDR3: CASSTDGRLHQPQHF; DNA: TGCGCCAGCAGCACGGACGGGAGGTTACATCAGCCCCAGCATTTT
V: TRBV29-1; length: 15; size: once; D: TRBD2; J: TRBJ2-1; CDR3: CSLSSYGAGENEQFF; DNA: TGCAGCTTGTCCTCTTACGGGGCGGGGGAAAATGAGCAGTTCTTC
V: TRBV12-3/TRBV12-4; length: 12; size: many; D: NA; J: TRBJ2-7; CDR3: CASSRLVYEQYF; DNA: TGTGCCAGCAGCCGACTAGTCTACGAGCAGTACTTC
V: TRBV20-1; length: 16; size: NA; D: TRBD2; J: TRBJ2-7; CDR3: CSAGTGTSGRTREQYF; DNA: TGCAGTGCTGGGACCGGGACTAGCGGGAGGACGAGGGAGCAGTACTTC
V: TRBV30; length: 18; size: NA; D: NA; J: TRBJ2-1; CDR3: CAWSKPPYGRGGNNEQFF; DNA: TGTGCCTGGAGTAAACCCCCATATGGCAGGGGGGGAAACAATGAGCAGTTCTTC
V: TRBV7-3; length: 13; size: many; D: NA; J: TRBJ2-5; CDR3: CASSRDHGETQYF; DNA: TGTGCCAGCAGCCGCGACCACGGGGAGACCCAGTACTTC
V: TRBV20-1; length: 15; size: many; D: TRBD1; J: TRBJ2-7; CDR3: CSARDRDRGTYEQYF; DNA: TGCAGTGCTAGAGACCGGGACAGGGGTACCTACGAGCAGTACTTC
V: TRBV5-4; length: 16; size: NA; D: TRBD1; J: TRBJ2-1; CDR3: CASSQGTAQGDNEQFF; DNA: TGTGCCAGCAGCCAAGGGACGGCACAGGGGGACAATGAGCAGTTCTTC
V: TRBV12-3/TRBV12-4; length: 15; size: many; D: NA; J: TRBJ1-5; CDR3: CASSSALGNNQPQHF; DNA: TGTGCCAGCAGTTCAGCATTGGGGAACAATCAGCCCCAGCATTTT
V: TRBV28; length: 17; size: many; D: NA; J: TRBJ1-3; CDR3: CASSPQGYSLTGNTIYF; DNA: TGTGCCAGCAGCCCCCAGGGGTACAGTTTGACAGGAAACACCATATATTTT
V: TRBV11-3; length: 14; size: many; D: TRBD2; J: TRBJ2-3; CDR3: CASSYSGSTDTQYF; DNA: TGTGCCAGCAGCTATAGCGGGAGCACAGATACGCAGTATTTT
V: TRBV18; length: 14; size: few; D: NA; J: TRBJ1-2; CDR3: CASSPSISSFYYTF; DNA: TGTGCCAGCTCACCCAGTATCTCCTCCTTTTACTACACCTTC
V: TRBV4-1; length: 13; size: many; D: NA; J: TRBJ2-2; CDR3: CASSQDRAGELFF; DNA: TGCGCCAGCAGCCAAGATAGGGCCGGGGAGCTGTTTTTT
V: TRBV20-1; length: 13; size: many; D: NA; J: TRBJ2-7; CDR3: CSASPGIRGEQYF; DNA: TGCAGTGCTAGCCCCGGGATAAGGGGCGAGCAGTACTTC
V: TRBV12-3/TRBV12-4; length: 15; size: many; D: NA; J: TRBJ2-5; CDR3: CASSSSASRGETQYF; DNA: TGTGCCAGCAGTTCTTCAGCTAGCCGGGGAGAGACCCAGTACTTC
V: TRBV12-3/TRBV12-4; length: 14; size: NA; D: NA; J: TRBJ1-6; CDR3: CASSLAGWNSPLHF; DNA: TGTGCCAGCAGTTTAGCGGGATGGAATTCACCCCTCCACTTT
V: TRBV5-6; length: 14; size: many; D: NA; J: TRBJ2-7; CDR3: CASSSGTPASEQYF; DNA: TGTGCCAGCAGCTCCGGGACACCCGCGTCCGAGCAGTACTTC
V: TRBV29-1; length: 14; size: many; D: TRBD1; J: TRBJ1-1; CDR3: CSVGSGGGNTEAFF; DNA: TGCAGCGTTGGGTCAGGGGGTGGTAACACTGAAGCTTTCTTT
V: TRBV15; length: 16; size: many; D: TRBD1; J: TRBJ2-5; CDR3: CATSRTGTGGLETQYF; DNA: TGTGCCACCAGCAGAACAGGGACAGGGGGTTTAGAGACCCAGTACTTC
V: TRBV5-4; length: 13; size: many; D: NA; J: TRBJ1-2; CDR3: CASSFLGSWGYTF; DNA: TGTGCCAGCAGCTTCCTGGGGAGCTGGGGCTACACCTTC
V: TRBV6-2/TRBV6-3; length: 16; size: NA; D: TRBD2; J: TRBJ2-7; CDR3: CASNPRLAGPPYEQYF; DNA: TGTGCCAGCAACCCGAGGCTAGCGGGTCCCCCCTACGAGCAGTACTTC
V: TRBV6-5; length: 14; size: NA; D: TRBD2; J: TRBJ2-1; CDR3: CASRPGASGNEQFF; DNA: TGTGCCAGCCGTCCGGGGGCTAGCGGGAATGAGCAGTTCTTC
V: TRBV2; length: 15; size: many; D: NA; J: TRBJ2-6; CDR3: CASRTQSSGANVLTF; DNA: TGTGCCAGCAGGACACAGAGCTCTGGGGCCAACGTCCTGACTTTC
V: TRBV25-1; length: 14; size: NA; D: NA; J: TRBJ1-5; CDR3: CASSATWRNQPQHF; DNA: TGTGCCAGCAGTGCTACATGGCGCAATCAGCCCCAGCATTTT
V: TRBV12-3/TRBV12-4; length: 14; size: many; D: TRBD2; J: TRBJ2-7; CDR3: CASSRGGLHYEQYF; DNA: TGTGCCAGCAGCCGCGGGGGACTCCACTACGAGCAGTACTTC
V: TRBV19; length: 14; size: NA; D: TRBD1; J: TRBJ1-5; CDR3: CASRDRGNNQPQHF; DNA: TGTGCCAGTAGGGACAGGGGAAACAATCAGCCCCAGCATTTT
V: TRBV12-3/TRBV12-4; length: 13; size: NA; D: TRBD1; J: TRBJ1-1; CDR3: CASSQDRGPEAFF; DNA: TGTGCCAGCAGTCAGGACAGGGGGCCCGAAGCTTTCTTT
V: TRBV29-1; length: 14; size: many; D: TRBD2; J: TRBJ2-2; CDR3: CSVDLGRGTGELFF; DNA: TGCAGCGTTGATCTCGGGAGGGGCACCGGGGAGCTGTTTTTT
V: TRBV30; length: 15; size: once; D: NA; J: TRBJ2-4; CDR3: CAWSVTGTRSDIQYF; DNA: TGTGCCTGGAGTGTAACAGGGACCCGGAGCGACATTCAGTACTTC
V: TRBV25-1; length: 16; size: NA; D: NA; J: TRBJ2-1; CDR3: CASSASRATTVDEQFF; DNA: TGTGCCAGCAGTGCTAGTAGGGCCACGACAGTGGATGAGCAGTTCTTC
V: TRBV7-3; length: 20; size: NA; D: TRBD1; J: TRBJ2-6; CDR3: CASSLSSSDRGGFGANVLTF; DNA: TGTGCCAGCAGCTTAAGTTCGTCGGACAGGGGTGGGTTTGGGGCCAACGTCCTGACTTTC
V: TRBV6-2/TRBV6-3; length: 15; size: few; D: NA; J: TRBJ2-4; CDR3: CASSAPGLAKNIQYF; DNA: TGTGCCAGCAGTGCGCCAGGACTAGCCAAAAACATTCAGTACTTC
V: TRBV7-2; length: 12; size: NA; D: NA; J: TRBJ1-5; CDR3: CASSSGLYNEHF; DNA: TGCGCCAGCAGCTCGGGACTATACAATGAGCATTTT
V: TRBV5-8; length: 14; size: many; D: TRBD1; J: TRBJ1-2; CDR3: CASSFPDRGYGYTF; DNA: TGTGCCAGCAGCTTTCCGGACAGGGGGTATGGCTACACCTTC
V: TRBV20-1; length: 10; size: many; D: NA; J: TRBJ1-5; CDR3: CSASPQPQHF; DNA: TGCAGTGCTAGCCCTCAGCCCCAGCATTTT
V: TRBV27; length: 14; size: many; D: NA; J: TRBJ2-2; CDR3: CASSLLTNTGELFF; DNA: TGTGCCAGCAGTTTATTGACGAACACCGGGGAGCTGTTTTTT
V: TRBV28; length: 15; size: few; D: TRBD1; J: TRBJ2-2; CDR3: CASSPHRQGGGELFF; DNA: TGTGCCAGCAGTCCTCACCGACAGGGCGGCGGGGAGCTGTTTTTT
V: TRBV5-1; length: 15; size: NA; D: NA; J: TRBJ1-1; CDR3: CASMGQGGHNTEAFF; DNA: TGCGCCAGCATGGGACAAGGGGGGCACAACACTGAAGCTTTCTTT
V: TRBV11-3; length: 13; size: many; D: TRBD1; J: TRBJ2-7; CDR3: CASSDREAYEQYF; DNA: TGTGCCAGCAGCGACAGGGAAGCCTACGAGCAGTACTTC
V: TRBV4-1; length: 16; size: few; D: TRBD1; J: TRBJ1-1; CDR3: CASSHAGTVQNTEAFF; DNA: TGCGCCAGCAGCCACGCTGGGACAGTTCAGAACACTGAAGCTTTCTTT
V: TRBV20-1; length: 14; size: many; D: NA; J: TRBJ2-1; CDR3: CSARQSLGYNEQFF; DNA: TGCAGTGCTAGACAAAGTCTAGGCTACAATGAGCAGTTCTTC
V: TRBV3-1; length: 15; size: NA; D: NA; J: TRBJ1-1; CDR3: CASSQGPASNTEAFF; DNA: TGTGCCAGCAGCCAAGGTCCAGCCTCGAACACTGAAGCTTTCTTT
V: TRBV6-6; length: 14; size: many; D: NA; J: TRBJ2-1; CDR3: CASSPKVSYNEQFF; DNA: TGTGCCAGCAGCCCAAAAGTCTCCTACAATGAGCAGTTCTTC
V: TRBV15; length: 12; size: many; D: NA; J: TRBJ2-1; CDR3: CAPFGARDEQFF; DNA: TGTGCCCCCTTCGGAGCGAGGGATGAGCAGTTCTTC
V: TRBV10-3; length: 17; size: NA; D: TRBD2; J: TRBJ2-3; CDR3: CAISEGGRLGGTDTQYF; DNA: TGTGCCATCAGTGAGGGCGGGAGGTTGGGGGGCACAGATACGCAGTATTTT
V: TRBV12-3/TRBV12-4; length: 18; size: many; D: TRBD1; J: TRBJ2-3; CDR3: CASSLAHQTGGYTDTQYF; DNA: TGTGCCAGCAGTTTAGCCCACCAGACAGGGGGTTACACAGATACGCAGTATTTT